Each of the 10 T cell receptor beta chains below was sequenced from the same sample in a study of T cell changes during pregnancy in multiple sclerosis. Assay used: immunoSEQ multiplex PCR; TCRdb lists only in-frame clones, some missing. Of roughly 49,000 clones in the sample, about 91% are singletons; the top ten hold 0.3% to 0.45%. Sequenced here: CD4+ T cells from peripheral blood mononuclear cells, sampled in the second trimester of pregnancy. Receptors originate from a female donor in good health, enrolled as a control in a pregnancy study.

This clone was seen only once. This chain connects TRBV30 to TRBJ2-7; D is perhaps TRBD1 (5 bases). CDR1 GTSNPN and CDR2 SVGIG come from the germline V gene (reference sequence). The ends were cut back, 0 bases at V and 2 bases at J, with 14 bases in the middle. The CDR3 spans 15 residues. CDR3 loop: CAWSVGSGRAYEQYF. DNA for the CDR3: TGTGCCTGGAGTGTGGGGTCAGGCAGGGCCTACGAGCAGTACTTC.

V gene TRBV7-3 combines with J gene TRBJ2-1; TRBD2 aligns across 7 bases. The junction had 11 bases not matched to a gene; V was cut back by 8 bases and J by 7 bases. The CDR3 spans 14 residues. CDR1 and CDR2 from the germline V gene are SGHTA and FQGTGA. CDR3 bases: TGTGCCAGCGGGGTGGCGGGGGTCACGAATGAGCAGTTCTTC. As protein: CASGVAGVTNEQFF.

Only one count was recorded for this clone. The CDR3 here is CASTGQANTGELFF. In nucleotides, the CDR3 is TGTGCCAGCACTGGACAGGCGAACACCGGGGAGCTGTTTTTT. This chain links TRBV7-9 with TRBJ2-2; TRBD1 agrees at 7 bases. The CDR3 loop spans 14 amino acids. Germline V gives CDR1 SEHNR, CDR2 FQNEAQ (reference sequence). Trimming removed 7 bases from V and 0 bases from J; junction bases left unmatched: 2. The complete variable domain, with remaining parts taken from reference TRBV7-9 and TRBJ2-2, reads DTGVSQNPRHKITKRGQNVTFRCDPISEHNRLYWYRQTLGQGPEFLTYFQNEAQLEKSRLLSDRFSAERPKGSFSTLEIQRTEQGDSAMYLCASTGQANTGELFFGEGSRLTVL.

CDR3 sequence (DNA): TGTGCCAGCAGCTTAGCCGGTGGGGGCCAGCCCCAGCATTTT. The encoded protein is CASSLAGGGQPQHF. This rearrangement joins TRBV7-9 to TRBJ1-5; weak D call: TRBD1 (6 bases). CDR3 length: 14 residues. CDR1 SEHNR and CDR2 FQNEAQ come from the germline V gene (reference sequence). The V and J ends lost 0 bases and 7 bases respectively, with 10 bases between them.

The V gene is TRBV7-2, the J gene TRBJ1-5; D gene unclear. V was pared by 5 bases and J by 4 bases, with 12 bases between. The length of the CDR3 is 14 residues. CDR1 is SGHTA and CDR2 is FQGNSA in the germline V gene. DNA of the CDR3: TGTGCCAGCAGCCCTGGAGGGTTTAATCAGCCCCAGCATTTT. Translating it yields CASSPGGFNQPQHF.

This chain uses TRBV6-4 with TRBJ1-2, with 11 bases aligning to TRBD1. Trimming removed 7 bases from V and 7 bases from J; junction bases left unmatched: 17. CDR1 is MRHNA and CDR2 is SNTAGT in the germline V gene. The CDR3 spans 17 residues. CDR3 DNA sequence: TGTGCCAGCAATGGTGCGAACCGGACAGGGGGCTTATCTGGCTACACCTTC. It yields the protein CASNGANRTGGLSGYTF.

The chain recombines TRBV15 with TRBJ2-1; no clear D gene. The CDR3 spans 15 residues. The V end lost 0 bases, the J end lost 4 bases, and 10 bases lay between the germline ends. Germline V CDR1 and CDR2: LNHNV, YYDKDF (reference sequence). The CDR3 DNA is TGTGCCACCAGCAGAGAAACAGCTACTTACAATGAGCAGTTCTTC. Its protein is CATSRETATYNEQFF. The full variable domain, with the rest looked up from reference TRBV15 and TRBJ2-1, is DAMVIQNPRYQVTQFGKPVTLSCSQTLNHNVMYWYQQKSSQAPKLLFHYYDKDFNNEADTPDNFQSRRPNTSFCFLDIRSPGLGDTAMYLCATSRETATYNEQFFGPGTRLTVL.

This clone occurred once. The chain is built from TRBV18 and TRBJ1-1, with D possibly TRBD1 on 5 matching bases. V lost 3 bases, J lost 2 bases, and 10 bases lay in between. Germline V gene sequence: CDR1 KGHSH, CDR2 LQKENI. There are 14 residues in the CDR3. The CDR3 reads CASSPDMLNTEAFF. The CDR3 region has the DNA TGTGCCAGCTCACCGGACATGCTAAACACTGAAGCTTTCTTT.

With regard to this clone: Distinct nucleotide sequences in the sample also encode this CDR3. This chain connects TRBV10-2 to TRBJ2-5; TRBD2 might be the D (6 bases). The CDR3 covers 10 residues. V was pared by 8 bases and J by 5 bases, with 6 bases between. Germline lookup yields CDR1 WSHSY and CDR2 SAAADI. The CDR3 loop is CASGRETQYF. As DNA, the CDR3 is TGCGCCAGCGGGAGGGAGACCCAGTACTTC.

The gene calls are TRBV29-1 and TRBJ2-1; TRBD2 agrees at 9 bases. V lost 6 bases, J lost 5 bases, and 5 bases stayed unmatched. This CDR3 is built from 13 residues. Germline CDR1 is SQVTM and CDR2 is ANQGSEA. This chain's CDR3 is CSVTAGGHNEQFF. CDR3 DNA sequence: TGCAGCGTAACAGCGGGGGGCCACAATGAGCAGTTCTTC.